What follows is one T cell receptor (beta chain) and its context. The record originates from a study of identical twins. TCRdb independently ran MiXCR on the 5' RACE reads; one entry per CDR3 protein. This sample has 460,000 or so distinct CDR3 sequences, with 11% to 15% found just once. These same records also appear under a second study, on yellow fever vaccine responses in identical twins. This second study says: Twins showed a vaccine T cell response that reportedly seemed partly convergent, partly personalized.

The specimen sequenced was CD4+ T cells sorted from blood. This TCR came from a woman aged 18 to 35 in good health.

CDR3 amino acids: CASSPQTSGIYEQYF. Written as DNA, the CDR3 is TGTGCCAGCAGCCCGCAGACTAGCGGAATCTACGAGCAGTACTTC. This chain joins TRBV9 and TRBJ2-7; 9 nucleotides agree with TRBD2. J was trimmed by 3 bases and V by 4 bases; bases with no gene match: 8. The CDR3 totals 15 residues. Germline assignment: CDR1 SGDLS and CDR2 YYNGEE.